Below are 18 T cell receptor beta chains sequenced from a single sample in a study of blood T cell repertoires in COVID-19. Method: immunoSEQ multiplex PCR; TCRdb's copy keeps in-frame clones and lacks some. The top ten clones hold approximately 5.4% of a sample with over 200,000 clones, around 80% of them seen once. The material sequenced was peripheral blood. The receptors originated from a human donor in a cohort sampled during active COVID-19.

This chain joins TRBV30 and TRBJ2-4, with 9 bases that match TRBD1. In germline, CDR1 is GTSNPN, CDR2 SVGIG (reference sequence). V was pared by 2 bases and J by 7 bases, with 3 bases of the junction left unmatched. The CDR3 loop spans 13 amino acids. CDR3 region: CAWSTGTGNIQYF. The CDR3 coding sequence is TGTGCCTGGAGTACCGGGACAGGGAACATTCAGTACTTC.

This clone has just one count. The chain links TRBV3-1 (or the pseudogene TRBV3-2) to TRBJ2-3; 7 bases are a match to TRBD2. The CDR3 contains 14 residues. V was pared by 7 bases and J by 5 bases, with 9 bases of the junction left unmatched. The germline V gene has CDR1 LGHDT and CDR2 YNNKEL (reference sequence). DNA of the CDR3: TGTGCCAGCACGGGGGAGGGCCTTGGAGATACGCAGTATTTT. Protein sequence: CASTGEGLGDTQYF.

The chain is built from TRBV7-2 and TRBJ2-4; D perhaps matches TRBD1 (5 bases). Trimming shortened V by 5 bases and J by 6 bases, and 8 bases separated the two germline ends. Germline lookup yields CDR1 SGHTA and CDR2 FQGNSA. This CDR3 is built from 12 residues. CDR3 protein: CASSLTVNIQYF. The CDR3 nucleotides read TGTGCCAGCAGCCTGACAGTAAACATTCAGTACTTC.

This sequence joins TRBV21-1 and TRBJ1-4; TRBD1 is taken as the D call from the table, unchecked against the DNA. TRBV21-1 corresponds to a pseudogene. The CDR3 is 17 residues long. CDR3 sequence: CASSKNAGTGLNEKLFF. The CDR3 nucleotides are TGTGCCAGCAGCAAAAACGCCGGGACAGGCCTTAATGAAAAACTGTTTTTT.

The genes are TRBV14 and TRBJ2-7; 9 bases match TRBD1. Germline loops: CDR1 SGHDN, CDR2 FVKESK. This CDR3 contains 13 residues. Unmatched junction bases numbered 8, after V lost 9 bases and J lost 5 bases. CDR3 amino acids: CARGTGRRDEQYF. The CDR3 bases are TGTGCCAGGGGGACAGGGCGACGGGACGAGCAGTACTTC.

This chain joins TRBV5-1 and TRBJ2-7, with 15 bases aligning to TRBD2. This CDR3 region has 16 residues. Unmatched junction bases numbered 5, after V lost 4 bases and J lost 3 bases. Germline CDR1 is SGHRS and CDR2 is YFSETQ. The CDR3 DNA reads as TGCGCCAGCAGCCCAAAGGGACTAGCGGGGGGCTACGAGCAGTACTTC. This sequence encodes CASSPKGLAGGYEQYF.

The gene calls are TRBV3-1 (or the pseudogene TRBV3-2) and TRBJ1-5; 7 bases fit TRBD1. CDR1 LGHDT and CDR2 YNNKEL come from the germline V gene (reference sequence). The CDR3 has 15 amino acids. With 4 bases clipped from V and 2 bases from J, the junction kept 5 bases outside the gene matches. For the CDR3, the DNA is TGTGCCAGCAGCCGACAGGGAAATGGCAATCAGCCCCAGCATTTT. Protein product: CASSRQGNGNQPQHF.

The chain joins TRBV24-1 to TRBJ2-7; 9 bases are a match to TRBD1. V lost 5 bases, J lost 2 bases, and 15 bases stayed unmatched. The germline V gene has CDR1 KGHDR and CDR2 SFDVKD. The CDR3 totals 18 residues. CDR3 in DNA: TGTGCCACCAGTGGCACCCCCTCCCGGGACAGGGACCCCTACGAGCAGTACTTC. Its translation: CATSGTPSRDRDPYEQYF.

The chain recombines TRBV2 with TRBJ2-7, with TRBD2 identical over 7 bases. The germline gives CDR1 SNHLY, CDR2 FYNNEI. The CDR3 spans 15 residues. With 3 bases clipped from V and 4 bases from J, the junction kept 9 bases outside the gene matches. The DNA of the CDR3 is TGTGCCAGCAGTGATCCCAGCGGGGAGTTATACGAGCAGTACTTC. This encodes CASSDPSGELYEQYF.

The chain recombines TRBV4-3 with TRBJ2-7, with 7 bases matching TRBD2. The V segment lost 0 bases and the J segment 5 bases; nucleotides outside the gene matches: 7. The CDR3 has 15 amino acids. Germline CDR1 and CDR2: LGHNA and YSLEER. The CDR3 loop is CASSQDPSGVNEQYF. Written as DNA, the CDR3 is TGCGCCAGCAGCCAAGATCCTAGCGGTGTGAACGAGCAGTACTTC.

This chain connects TRBV6-5 to TRBJ2-5; TRBD1 matches 7 bases. There are 14 residues in the CDR3. J gave up 5 bases and V 6 bases, and 9 bases lay outside the gene matches. CDR1 MNHEY and CDR2 SVGAGI come from the germline V gene. CDR3 region: CASRLRGKGETQYF. The DNA for the CDR3 is TGTGCCAGCAGACTCAGGGGGAAAGGGGAGACCCAGTACTTC.

This chain joins TRBV11-2 and TRBJ2-7; no clear D. V shed 5 bases and J shed 1 base, with 12 bases lying between them. The CDR3 consists of 14 residues. Germline V gives CDR1 SGHAT, CDR2 FQNNGV. CDR3 protein: CASSVAPTSYEQYF. The CDR3 DNA is TGTGCCAGCAGCGTAGCTCCAACTTCCTACGAGCAGTACTTC.

This chain connects TRBV27 to TRBJ2-1, with D unclear. The CDR3 has 19 amino acids. Trimming took off 5 bases at V and 0 bases at J, with 23 bases between the two ends. CDR1 is MNHEY and CDR2 is SMNVEV in the germline V gene (reference sequence). CDR3 DNA sequence: TGTGCCAGCAGTCCCCGTAGTCGTTGGGCAGAGAGCTCCTACAATGAGCAGTTCTTC. Translating gives CASSPRSRWAESSYNEQFF.

V and J are TRBV6-1 and TRBJ1-2; D may be TRBD1 (5 bases). There are 14 residues in the CDR3. The germline gives CDR1 MNHNS, CDR2 SASEGT. The V gene lost 3 bases and the J gene lost 1 base, with 9 bases spanning the gap. The CDR3 bases are TGTGCCAGCAGTGACAGGGAGGATAACTATGGCTACACCTTC. Translation gives CASSDREDNYGYTF.

This chain connects TRBV7-2 to TRBJ1-1; the D gene is possibly TRBD1 (5 bases). Trimming removed 1 base from V and 1 base from J, with 7 bases in between. This CDR3 is built from 14 residues. Germline CDR1 and CDR2: SGHTA and FQGNSA. The CDR3 DNA sequence: TGTGCCAGCAGCTTAGGACAGTGGAACACTGAAGCTTTCTTT. This translates into CASSLGQWNTEAFF.

This clone was recorded only once. The rearrangement links TRBV4-1 to TRBJ2-3, with D maybe TRBD2 (6 bases). The CDR3 consists of 16 residues. Germline V gene data show CDR1 as MGHRA and CDR2 as YSYEKL. The ends were cut back, 1 base at V and 0 bases at J, with 11 bases in the middle. The CDR3 protein is CASSQVGGISTDTQYF. CDR3 nucleotide sequence: TGCGCCAGCAGCCAAGTGGGGGGTATAAGCACAGATACGCAGTATTTT.

The chain uses TRBV15 and TRBJ2-1, with D possibly being TRBD2 (6 bases). V lost 1 base to trimming and J lost 7 bases, with 11 bases between them. Germline values: CDR1 LNHNV, CDR2 YYDKDF (reference sequence). There are 14 residues in the CDR3. The CDR3 sequence: CATSRGRDLNEQFF. The CDR3 region has the DNA TGTGCCACCAGCAGAGGGCGGGATCTTAATGAGCAGTTCTTC.

The rearrangement joins TRBV6-1 to TRBJ1-5; D remains ambiguous. With 3 bases removed from V and 9 bases from J, the gap between germline ends came to 9 bases. The length of the CDR3 is 12 residues. The germline CDR1 and CDR2 sequences are MNHNS and SASEGT. CDR3 region: CASSDGSRPQHF. The CDR3 nucleotides read TGTGCCAGCAGTGACGGGAGTAGGCCCCAGCATTTT.